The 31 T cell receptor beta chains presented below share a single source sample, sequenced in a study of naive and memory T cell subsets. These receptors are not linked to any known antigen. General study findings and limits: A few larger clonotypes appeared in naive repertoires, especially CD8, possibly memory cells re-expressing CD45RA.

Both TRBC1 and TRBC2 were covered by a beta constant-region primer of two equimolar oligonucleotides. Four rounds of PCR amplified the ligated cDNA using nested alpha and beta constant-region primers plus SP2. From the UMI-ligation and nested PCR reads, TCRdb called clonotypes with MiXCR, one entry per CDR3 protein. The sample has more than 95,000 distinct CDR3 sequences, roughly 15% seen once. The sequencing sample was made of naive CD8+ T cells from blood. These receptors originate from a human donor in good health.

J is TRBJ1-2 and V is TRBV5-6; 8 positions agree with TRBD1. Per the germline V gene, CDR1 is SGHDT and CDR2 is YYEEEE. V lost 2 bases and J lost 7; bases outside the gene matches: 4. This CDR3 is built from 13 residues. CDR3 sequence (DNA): TGTGCCAGCAGCTTATCGACAGGGGTTGGCTACACCTTC. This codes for CASSLSTGVGYTF.

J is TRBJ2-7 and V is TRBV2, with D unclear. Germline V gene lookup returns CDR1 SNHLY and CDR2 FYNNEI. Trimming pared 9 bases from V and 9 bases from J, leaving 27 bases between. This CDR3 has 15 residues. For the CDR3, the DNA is TGTGCCAGTCGCCCTTCTGGGAAATACGCCGCAGGGCAGTACTTC. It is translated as CASRPSGKYAAGQYF.

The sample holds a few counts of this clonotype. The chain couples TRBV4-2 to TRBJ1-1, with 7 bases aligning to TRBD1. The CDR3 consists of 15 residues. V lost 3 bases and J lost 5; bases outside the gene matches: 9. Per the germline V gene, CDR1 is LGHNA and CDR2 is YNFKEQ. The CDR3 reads CASSQETGSRTEAFF. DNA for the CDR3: TGTGCCAGCAGCCAGGAGACAGGGAGTAGGACTGAAGCTTTCTTT.

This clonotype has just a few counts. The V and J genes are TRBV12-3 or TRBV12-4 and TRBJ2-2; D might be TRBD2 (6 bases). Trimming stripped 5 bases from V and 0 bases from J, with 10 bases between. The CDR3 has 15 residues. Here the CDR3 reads CASSARETNTGELFF. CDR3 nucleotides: TGTGCCAGCAGTGCCCGGGAGACGAACACCGGGGAGCTGTTTTTT.

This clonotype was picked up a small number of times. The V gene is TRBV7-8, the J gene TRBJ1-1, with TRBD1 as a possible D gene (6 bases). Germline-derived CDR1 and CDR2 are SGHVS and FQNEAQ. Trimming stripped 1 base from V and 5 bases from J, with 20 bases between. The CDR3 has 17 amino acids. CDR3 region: CASSLVYLNRVTTEAFF. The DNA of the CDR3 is TGTGCCAGCAGCTTAGTTTACTTAAACAGGGTAACAACTGAAGCTTTCTTT.

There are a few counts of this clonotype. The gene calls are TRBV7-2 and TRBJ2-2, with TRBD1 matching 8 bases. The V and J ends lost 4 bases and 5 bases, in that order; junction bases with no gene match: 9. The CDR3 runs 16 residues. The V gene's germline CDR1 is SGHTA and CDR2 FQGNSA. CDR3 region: CASSSDRGFITGELFF. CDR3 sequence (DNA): TGTGCCAGCAGCTCAGACAGGGGATTTATTACCGGGGAGCTGTTTTTT. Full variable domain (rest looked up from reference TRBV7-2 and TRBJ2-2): GAGVSQSPSNKVTEKGKDVELRCDPISGHTALYWYRQSLGQGLEFLIYFQGNSAPDKSGLPSDRFSAERTGGSVSTLTIQRTQQEDSAVYLCASSSDRGFITGELFFGEGSRLTVL.

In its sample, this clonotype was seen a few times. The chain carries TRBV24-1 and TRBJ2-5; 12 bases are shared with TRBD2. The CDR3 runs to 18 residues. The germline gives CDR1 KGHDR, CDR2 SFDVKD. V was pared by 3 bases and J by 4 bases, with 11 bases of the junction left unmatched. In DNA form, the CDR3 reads TGTGCCACCAGTGATCCTCCCCTAGCGGGGGGGCCCGGAGAGACCCAGTACTTC. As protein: CATSDPPLAGGPGETQYF.

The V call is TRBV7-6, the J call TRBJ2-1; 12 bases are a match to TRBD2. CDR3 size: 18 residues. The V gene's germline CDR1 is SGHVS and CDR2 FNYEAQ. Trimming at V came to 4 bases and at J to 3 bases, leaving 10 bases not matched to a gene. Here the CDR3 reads CASSSGSTSGGFYNEQFF. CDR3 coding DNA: TGTGCCAGCAGCTCAGGCAGCACTAGCGGGGGGTTCTACAATGAGCAGTTCTTC.

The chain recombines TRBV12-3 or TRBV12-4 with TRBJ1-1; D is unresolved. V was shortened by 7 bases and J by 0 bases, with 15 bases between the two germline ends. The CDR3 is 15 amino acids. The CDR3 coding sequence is TGTGCCAGCACCGTTACCCCATCATTGAACACTGAAGCTTTCTTT. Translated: CASTVTPSLNTEAFF.

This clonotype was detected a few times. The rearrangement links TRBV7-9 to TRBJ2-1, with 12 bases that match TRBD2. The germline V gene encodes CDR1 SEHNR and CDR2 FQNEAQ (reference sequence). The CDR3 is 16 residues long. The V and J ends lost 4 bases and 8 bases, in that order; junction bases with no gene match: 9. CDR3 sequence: CASSYLTSGGGYEQFF. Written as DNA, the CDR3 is TGTGCCAGCAGCTATCTGACTAGCGGGGGAGGGTATGAGCAGTTCTTC.

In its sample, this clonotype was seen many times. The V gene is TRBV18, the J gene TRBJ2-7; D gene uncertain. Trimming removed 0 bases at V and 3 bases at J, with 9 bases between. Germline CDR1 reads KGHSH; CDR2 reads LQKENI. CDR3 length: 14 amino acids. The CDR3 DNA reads TGTGCCAGCTCACCACCAGACAATTTCTACGAGCAGTACTTC. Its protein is CASSPPDNFYEQYF. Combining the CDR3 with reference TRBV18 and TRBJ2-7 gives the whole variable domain NAGVMQNPRHLVRRRGQEARLRCSPMKGHSHVYWYRQLPEEGLKFMVYLQKENIIDESGMPKERFSAEFPKEGPSILRIQQVVRGDSAAYFCASSPPDNFYEQYFGPGTRLTVT.

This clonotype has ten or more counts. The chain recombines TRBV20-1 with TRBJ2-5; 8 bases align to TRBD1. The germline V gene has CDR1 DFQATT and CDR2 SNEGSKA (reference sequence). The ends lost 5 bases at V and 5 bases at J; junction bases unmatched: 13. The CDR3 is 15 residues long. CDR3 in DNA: TGCAGTGCTGAAACAGAGGACAGGGTATTCGAGACCCAGTACTTC. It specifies CSAETEDRVFETQYF.

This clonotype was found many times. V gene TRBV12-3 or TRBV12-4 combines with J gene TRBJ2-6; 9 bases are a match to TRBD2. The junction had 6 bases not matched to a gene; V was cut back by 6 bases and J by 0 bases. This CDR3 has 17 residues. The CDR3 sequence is CASRRTSESSGANVLTF. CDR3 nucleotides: TGTGCCAGCAGAAGGACTAGCGAGAGCTCTGGGGCCAACGTCCTGACTTTC.

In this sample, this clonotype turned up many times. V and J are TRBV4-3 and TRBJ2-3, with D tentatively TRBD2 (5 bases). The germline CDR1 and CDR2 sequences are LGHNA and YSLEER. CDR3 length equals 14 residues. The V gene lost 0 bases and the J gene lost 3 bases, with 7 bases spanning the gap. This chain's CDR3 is CASSQDGGTDTQYF. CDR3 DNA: TGCGCCAGCAGCCAAGATGGCGGGACAGATACGCAGTATTTT.

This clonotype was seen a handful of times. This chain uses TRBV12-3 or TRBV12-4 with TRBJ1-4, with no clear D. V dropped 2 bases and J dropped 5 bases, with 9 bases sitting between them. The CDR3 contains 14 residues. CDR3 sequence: CASSLFTENEKLFF. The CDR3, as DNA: TGTGCCAGCAGTTTATTCACAGAGAATGAAAAACTGTTTTTT.

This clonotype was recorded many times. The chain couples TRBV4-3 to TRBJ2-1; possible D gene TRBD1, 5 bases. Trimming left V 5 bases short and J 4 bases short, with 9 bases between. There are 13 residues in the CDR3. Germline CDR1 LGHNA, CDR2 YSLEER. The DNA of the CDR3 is TGCGCCAGCAGCGGGGCTAATTACAATGAGCAGTTCTTC. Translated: CASSGANYNEQFF.

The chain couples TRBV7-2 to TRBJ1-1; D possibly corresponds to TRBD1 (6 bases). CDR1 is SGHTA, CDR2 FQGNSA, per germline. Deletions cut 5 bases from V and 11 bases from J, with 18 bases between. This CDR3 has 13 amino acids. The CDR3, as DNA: TGTGCCAGCAGCCTACAGGGACCCGGGCCGGCTTTCTTT. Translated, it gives CASSLQGPGPAFF.

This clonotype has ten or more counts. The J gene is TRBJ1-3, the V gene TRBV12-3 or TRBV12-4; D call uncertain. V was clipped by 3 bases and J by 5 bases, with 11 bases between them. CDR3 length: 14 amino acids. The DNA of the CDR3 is TGTGCCAGCAGTTTTCTGGGGTCCCGAAACACCATATATTTT. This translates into CASSFLGSRNTIYF.

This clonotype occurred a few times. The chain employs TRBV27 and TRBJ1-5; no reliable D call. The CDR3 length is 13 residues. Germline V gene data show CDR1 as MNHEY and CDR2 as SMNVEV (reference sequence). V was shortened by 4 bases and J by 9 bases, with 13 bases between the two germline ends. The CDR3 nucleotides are TGTGCCAGCAGTTCCTTCATGCCGGGGCCCCAGCATTTT. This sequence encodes CASSSFMPGPQHF.

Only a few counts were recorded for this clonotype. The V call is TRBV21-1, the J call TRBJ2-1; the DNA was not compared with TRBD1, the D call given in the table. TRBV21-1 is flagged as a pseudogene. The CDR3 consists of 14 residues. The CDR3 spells CASKGDRDYNEQFF. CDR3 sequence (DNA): TGTGCCAGCAAGGGGGACAGGGACTACAATGAGCAGTTCTTC.

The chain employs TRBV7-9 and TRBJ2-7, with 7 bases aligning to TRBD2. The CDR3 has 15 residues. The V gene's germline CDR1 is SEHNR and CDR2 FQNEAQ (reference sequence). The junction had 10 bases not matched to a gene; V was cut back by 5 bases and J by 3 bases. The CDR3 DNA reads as TGTGCCAGCAGCCCCCCAGGCGGGAGCATCTACGAGCAGTACTTC. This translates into CASSPPGGSIYEQYF. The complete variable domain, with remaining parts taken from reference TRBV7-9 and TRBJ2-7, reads DTGVSQNPRHKITKRGQNVTFRCDPISEHNRLYWYRQTLGQGPEFLTYFQNEAQLEKSRLLSDRFSAERPKGSFSTLEIQRTEQGDSAMYLCASSPPGGSIYEQYFGPGTRLTVT.

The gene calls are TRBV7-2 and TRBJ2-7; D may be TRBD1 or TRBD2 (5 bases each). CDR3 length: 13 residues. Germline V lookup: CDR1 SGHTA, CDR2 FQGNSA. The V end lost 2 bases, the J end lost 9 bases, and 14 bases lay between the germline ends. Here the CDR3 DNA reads TGTGCCAGCAGCTTAAGTCGGGACCCCGGGCAGTACTTC. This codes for CASSLSRDPGQYF.

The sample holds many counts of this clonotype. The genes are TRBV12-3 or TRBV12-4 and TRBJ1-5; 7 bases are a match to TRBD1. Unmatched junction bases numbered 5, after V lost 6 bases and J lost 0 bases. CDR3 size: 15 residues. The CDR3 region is CASRATGNSNQPQHF. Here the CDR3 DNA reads TGTGCCAGCAGGGCGACAGGGAATAGCAATCAGCCCCAGCATTTT.

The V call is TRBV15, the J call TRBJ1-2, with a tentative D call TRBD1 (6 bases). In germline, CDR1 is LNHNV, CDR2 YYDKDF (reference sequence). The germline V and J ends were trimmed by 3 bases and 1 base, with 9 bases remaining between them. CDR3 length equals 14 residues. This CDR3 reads CATSRDSDNYGYTF. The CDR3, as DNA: TGTGCCACCAGCAGGGACAGCGATAACTATGGCTACACCTTC.

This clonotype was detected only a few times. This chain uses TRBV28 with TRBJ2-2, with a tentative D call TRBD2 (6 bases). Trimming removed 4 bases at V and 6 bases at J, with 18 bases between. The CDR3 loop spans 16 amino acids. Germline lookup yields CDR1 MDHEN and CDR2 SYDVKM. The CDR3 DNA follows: TGTGCCAGCAGTTCATCGGGACTCCTATCGTCCGGGGAGCTGTTTTTT. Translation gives CASSSSGLLSSGELFF. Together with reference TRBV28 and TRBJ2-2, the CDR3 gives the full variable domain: DVKVTQSSRYLVKRTGEKVFLECVQDMDHENMFWYRQDPGLGLRLIYFSYDVKMKEKGDIPEGYSVSREKKERFSLILESASTNQTSMYLCASSSSGLLSSGELFFGEGSRLTVL.

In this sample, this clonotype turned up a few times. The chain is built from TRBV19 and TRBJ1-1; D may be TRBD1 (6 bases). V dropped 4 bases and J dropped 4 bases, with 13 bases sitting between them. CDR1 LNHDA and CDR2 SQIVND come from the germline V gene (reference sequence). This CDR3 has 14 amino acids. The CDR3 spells CASSTTGFSTEAFF. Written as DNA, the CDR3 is TGTGCCAGTAGTACTACAGGGTTTTCCACTGAAGCTTTCTTT.

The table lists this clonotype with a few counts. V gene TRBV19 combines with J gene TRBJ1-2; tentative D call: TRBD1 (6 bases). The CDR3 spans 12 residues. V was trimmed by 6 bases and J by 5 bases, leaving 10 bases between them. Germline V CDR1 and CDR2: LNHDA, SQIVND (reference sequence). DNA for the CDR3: TGTGCCAGTAGGGACAGTCCATATGGCTACACCTTC. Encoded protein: CASRDSPYGYTF.

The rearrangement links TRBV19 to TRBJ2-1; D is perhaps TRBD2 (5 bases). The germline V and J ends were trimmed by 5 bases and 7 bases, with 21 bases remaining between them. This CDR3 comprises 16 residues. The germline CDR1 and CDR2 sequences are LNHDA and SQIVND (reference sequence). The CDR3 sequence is CASSSDTGSNNNEQFF. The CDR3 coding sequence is TGTGCCAGTAGTTCCGACACGGGATCCAATAATAATGAGCAGTTCTTC.

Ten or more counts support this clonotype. The CDR3 nucleotides are TGCAGCGTTGTAATGAACACTGAAGCTTTCTTT. Amino acid sequence: CSVVMNTEAFF. This chain connects TRBV29-1 to TRBJ1-1; no firm D call. The CDR3 spans 11 residues. CDR1 SQVTM and CDR2 ANQGSEA come from the germline V gene. The V and J ends lost 4 bases and 0 bases respectively, with 3 bases between them. The variable domain in full, completed from reference TRBV29-1 and TRBJ1-1, reads SAVISQKPSRDICQRGTSLTIQCQVDSQVTMMFWYRQQPGQSLTLIATANQGSEATYESGFVIDKFPISRPNLTFSTLTVSNMSPEDSSIYLCSVVMNTEAFFGQGTRLTVV.

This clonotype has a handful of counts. CDR3 sequence: CAWSPTGGYEQYF. In nucleotides, the CDR3 is TGTGCCTGGAGCCCGACAGGGGGCTACGAGCAGTACTTC. This rearrangement joins TRBV30 to TRBJ2-7; 9 bases map to TRBD1. The germline gives CDR1 GTSNPN, CDR2 SVGIG (reference sequence). The CDR3 length is 13 residues. Trimming removed 3 bases from V and 3 bases from J; junction bases left unmatched: 3.

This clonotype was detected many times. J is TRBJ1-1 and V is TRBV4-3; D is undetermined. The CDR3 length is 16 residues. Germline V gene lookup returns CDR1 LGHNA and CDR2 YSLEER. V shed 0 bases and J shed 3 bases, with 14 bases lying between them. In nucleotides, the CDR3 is TGCGCCAGCAGCCAAGATCTCGGCAGGAAGGACACTGAAGCTTTCTTT. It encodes CASSQDLGRKDTEAFF.